This record covers a single T cell receptor beta chain. Its target is not known. The sample is drawn from a study of blood T cells in healthy people across ages. Study-wide results and limits: Per-million-T-cell TCR beta diversity fell roughly linearly with age.

Primers used in a second PCR of roughly 7 to 12 cycles were a sample-barcoded 5' primer and a J-beta primer mix. Each cDNA molecule, via a template-switch adaptor with 12 random nucleotides, was tagged. TCRdb passed the 5' RACE reads through MiXCR, listing each CDR3 protein once. The sample carries about 1.6 million distinct CDR3 sequences, about 31% recorded once. With 10 bases removed from V and 1 base from J, the gap between germline ends came to 13 bases. There are 13 residues in the CDR3. Sequences were obtained from blood. The J gene is TRBJ1-1, the V gene TRBV12-3 or TRBV12-4; D is unclear. The TCR comes from a woman aged 25-40 years in good health. Here the CDR3 DNA reads TGTGCCACCCGCCCGGGGTGGAACACTGAAGCTTTCTTT. Translating it yields CATRPGWNTEAFF.